The T cell receptor (beta chain) described here comes from a study of identical twins. Study results and caveats: Beta out-of-frame twin sharing showed a weaker excess. The more abundant beta clonotypes in cord blood had fewer insertions, and memory repertoires did not show this. Findings came from cross-sectional statistics, without long-term follow-up of donors.

One entry per CDR3 protein, called by TCRdb with MiXCR from the 5' RACE reads. The sample contains about 700,000 distinct CDR3 sequences, around 6% of which appear only once. This clonotype was counted at least ten times. Its matching antigen is unknown. The TCR originated in a man aged 18 to 29 in good health. The sample consisted of naive T cells sorted from blood.

CDR3 sequence (DNA): TGTGCCAGCACGTCCCTTTTGGGCGGGCACAAAAACATTCAGTACTTC. Its translation is CASTSLLGGHKNIQYF. The rearrangement uses TRBV6-1 and TRBJ2-4; D may be TRBD2 (5 bases). Germline V lookup: CDR1 MNHNS, CDR2 SASEGT. This CDR3 comprises 16 residues. The V gene lost 7 bases and the J gene lost 3 bases, with 19 bases spanning the gap.